One sample yielded the 6 T cell receptor beta chains listed below, sequenced in a study of read filtering for tumor transcriptome and immune sequencing. This library used roughly 0.4 ug RNA and molecular barcoded adaptors spanning alpha/delta and beta/gamma chains. One entry per CDR3 protein results from TCRdb running MiXCR on the reads. The sample contains about 86,000 distinct CDR3 sequences, more than 9% of which appear only once. The sequenced sample was a population of CD138-negative cells sorted from bone marrow. The receptor set was obtained from a donor at least 40 years old with multiple myeloma.

This clonotype was recorded many times. V gene TRBV7-7 combines with J gene TRBJ1-2, with 8 bases identical to TRBD1. The CDR3 contains 14 residues. V dropped 5 bases and J dropped 4; count of bases not matched to a gene: 6. The germline V gene encodes CDR1 SSHAT and CDR2 FNYEAQ (reference sequence). The CDR3 sequence: CASSPGTGAYGYTF. DNA of the CDR3: TGTGCCAGCAGCCCAGGGACAGGTGCCTATGGCTACACCTTC.

In regard to this clonotype: A read error is possible here, since a much larger clone lies one base away. The chain couples TRBV7-8 to TRBJ2-3; either TRBD1 or TRBD2 may supply D (5 bases each). Germline V gene sequence: CDR1 SGHVS, CDR2 FQNEAQ. The V gene lost 9 bases and the J gene lost 8 bases, with 24 bases spanning the gap. The CDR3 extends over 15 amino acids. CDR3 nucleotides: TGTGCCAGTCAGGGTGCCCGGCGGCGGGTCGGTACGCAGTATTTT. It translates to CASQGARRRVGTQYF.

Of note for this clonotype: A much larger clonotype is one base distant, so this may be a read error. The chain carries TRBV12-3 or TRBV12-4 and TRBJ1-1; D unresolved. The CDR3 runs 11 residues. CDR3 in amino acids: CACSRHSEAFF. In DNA form, the CDR3 reads TGTGCCTGCAGCCGCCATTCTGAAGCTTTCTTT.

With regard to this clonotype: Just one base apart from a much larger clone, this may be a read error. This chain connects TRBV6-1 to TRBJ2-3; D might be TRBD2 (6 bases). V was clipped by 8 bases and J by 3 bases, with 21 bases between them. Germline loops: CDR1 MNHNS, CDR2 SASEGT. The length of the CDR3 is 16 residues. CDR3 in amino acids: CASRATGTRGTDTQYF. The DNA of the CDR3 is TGTGCCAGCCGGGCCACCGGGACTCGGGGTACAGATACGCAGTATTTT.

This clonotype occurred many times. The chain has TRBV11-2 and TRBJ2-3, with 9 bases lining up with TRBD2. CDR3 size: 16 residues. Germline-derived CDR1 and CDR2 are SGHAT and FQNNGV. The J segment lost 3 bases and the V segment lost 2 bases, leaving 6 bases of the junction unmatched. DNA for the CDR3: TGTGCCAGCAGCTTACGGGTTAGCGGGGGAACAGATACGCAGTATTTT. Protein product: CASSLRVSGGTDTQYF.

This clonotype was recorded many times. It may be a read error: a sequence one base away is much more abundant. This sequence joins TRBV7-9 and TRBJ2-1; D gene ambiguous. The length of the CDR3 is 11 residues. The V gene's germline CDR1 is SEHNR and CDR2 FQNEAQ (reference sequence). The CDR3 region has the DNA TGTGCCAGCAGCTCAGCGAATGAGCAGCTCTTC. Translated, it gives CASSSANEQLF.